This T cell receptor (beta chain) was sequenced during a study of blood T cells in healthy people across ages. Findings of the study overall: With age, beta diversity per million T cells declined roughly linearly, significantly by approximately 40.

The CDR3 has 15 amino acids. This clonotype has a single count. Antigen specificity is unknown. The germline gene is not matched at one end of the junction; a read error may be the cause. Per sample, at least 6 micrograms of total RNA were extracted. Next came a second PCR, run for about 6 to 12 cycles, which used a sample-barcoded 5' primer along with a J-beta primer mix. MiXCR, applied by TCRdb to the 5' RACE reads, yields one record per CDR3 protein. This table holds about 930,000 distinct CDR3 sequences, 25% to 35% found once. The data were also submitted as part of a second study, on T cells of mothers and their children. That source notes: Each mother gave over 8.5 million TCR beta CDR3 reads; each child, several million.

V usage is TRBV12-3 or TRBV12-4 and J usage is TRBJ2-3; D is possibly TRBD2 (6 bases). The source of this sequence is a middle-aged woman in good health. The sequencing sample was made of blood. CDR3 residues: CASSLTSLSTDMQYF. In nucleotides, the CDR3 is TGTGCCAGCAGCCTGACTAGTTTGAGCACAGATATGCAGTATTTT.